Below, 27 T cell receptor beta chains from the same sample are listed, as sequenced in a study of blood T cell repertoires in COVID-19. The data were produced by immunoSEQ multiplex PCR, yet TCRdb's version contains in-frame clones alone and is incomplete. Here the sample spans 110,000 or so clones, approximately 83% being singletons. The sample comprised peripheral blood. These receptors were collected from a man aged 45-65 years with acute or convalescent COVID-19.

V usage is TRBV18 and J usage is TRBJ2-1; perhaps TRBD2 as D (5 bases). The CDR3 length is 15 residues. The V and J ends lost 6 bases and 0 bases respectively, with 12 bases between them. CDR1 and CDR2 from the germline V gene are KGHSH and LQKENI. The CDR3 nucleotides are TGTGCCAGCTCCCCGGGAAAGGGCTCCTACAATGAGCAGTTCTTC. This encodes CASSPGKGSYNEQFF.

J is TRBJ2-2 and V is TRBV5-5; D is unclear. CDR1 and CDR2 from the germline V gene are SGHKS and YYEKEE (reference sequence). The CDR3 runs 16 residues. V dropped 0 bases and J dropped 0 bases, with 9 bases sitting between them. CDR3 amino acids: CASSLEARTNTGELFF. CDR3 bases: TGTGCCAGCAGCTTGGAGGCTAGAACGAACACCGGGGAGCTGTTTTTT.

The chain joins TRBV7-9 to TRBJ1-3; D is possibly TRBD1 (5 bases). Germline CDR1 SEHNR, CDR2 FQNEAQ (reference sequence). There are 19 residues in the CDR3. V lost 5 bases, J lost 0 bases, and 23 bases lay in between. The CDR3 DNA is TGTGCCAGCAGCCCGCGGATGGGGGAGGGCCCGTTCTCTGGAAACACCATATATTTT. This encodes CASSPRMGEGPFSGNTIYF.

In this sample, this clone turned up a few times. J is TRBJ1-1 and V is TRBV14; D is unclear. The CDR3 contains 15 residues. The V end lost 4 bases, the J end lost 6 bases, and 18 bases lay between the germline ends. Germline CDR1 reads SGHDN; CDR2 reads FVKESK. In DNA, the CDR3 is TGTGCCAGCAGCCTCCGACATGGTGGGTACTCTGAAGCTTTCTTT. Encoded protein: CASSLRHGGYSEAFF.

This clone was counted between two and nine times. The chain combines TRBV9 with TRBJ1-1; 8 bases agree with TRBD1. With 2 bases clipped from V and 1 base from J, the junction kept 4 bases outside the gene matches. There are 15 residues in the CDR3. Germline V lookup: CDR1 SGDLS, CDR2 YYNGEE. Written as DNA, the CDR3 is TGTGCCAGCAGCGTTCGACAGGGGCCGAACACTGAAGCTTTCTTT. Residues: CASSVRQGPNTEAFF.

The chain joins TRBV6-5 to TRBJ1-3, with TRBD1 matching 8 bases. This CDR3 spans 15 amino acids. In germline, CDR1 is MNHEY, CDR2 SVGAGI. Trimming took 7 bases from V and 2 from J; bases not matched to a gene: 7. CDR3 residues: CASTVGQGPGNTIYF. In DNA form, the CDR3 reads TGTGCCAGCACTGTAGGACAGGGACCTGGAAACACCATATATTTT.

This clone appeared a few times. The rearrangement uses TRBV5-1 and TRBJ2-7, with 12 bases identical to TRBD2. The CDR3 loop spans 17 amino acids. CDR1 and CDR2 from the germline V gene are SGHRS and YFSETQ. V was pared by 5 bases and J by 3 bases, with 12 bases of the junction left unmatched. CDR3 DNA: TGCGCCAGCAGGAAGCCAGTCCTAGCGGGAGGGGACTACGAGCAGTACTTC. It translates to CASRKPVLAGGDYEQYF.

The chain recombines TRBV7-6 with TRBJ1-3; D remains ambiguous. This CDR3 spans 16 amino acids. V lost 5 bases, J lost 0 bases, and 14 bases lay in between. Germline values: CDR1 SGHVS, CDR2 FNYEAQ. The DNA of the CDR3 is TGTGCCAGCAGCCCAACGGAGCCTTACTCTGGAAACACCATATATTTT. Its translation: CASSPTEPYSGNTIYF.

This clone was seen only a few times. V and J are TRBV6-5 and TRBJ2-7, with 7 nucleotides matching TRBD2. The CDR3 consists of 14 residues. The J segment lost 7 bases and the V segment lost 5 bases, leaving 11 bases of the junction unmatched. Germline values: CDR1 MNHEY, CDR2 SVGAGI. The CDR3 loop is CASSSRRLRGEQYF. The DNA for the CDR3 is TGTGCCAGCAGTAGTCGGCGGCTGCGGGGGGAGCAGTACTTC.

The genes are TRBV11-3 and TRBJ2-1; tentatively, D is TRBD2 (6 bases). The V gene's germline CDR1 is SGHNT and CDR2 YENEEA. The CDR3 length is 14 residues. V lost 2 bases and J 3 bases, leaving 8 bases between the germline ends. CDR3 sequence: CASSLRLVYNEQFF. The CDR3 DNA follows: TGTGCCAGCAGCTTAAGACTAGTCTACAATGAGCAGTTCTTC.

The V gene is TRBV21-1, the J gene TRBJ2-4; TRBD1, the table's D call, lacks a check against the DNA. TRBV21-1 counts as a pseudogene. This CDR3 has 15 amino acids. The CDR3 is CASSKDDRAKNIQYF. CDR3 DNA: TGTGCCAGCAGCAAAGACGACAGGGCCAAAAACATTCAGTACTTC.

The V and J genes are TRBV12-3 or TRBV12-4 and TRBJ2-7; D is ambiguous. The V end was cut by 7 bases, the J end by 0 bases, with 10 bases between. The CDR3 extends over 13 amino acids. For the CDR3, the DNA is TGTGCCAGCAATATATATAGCTCCTACGAGCAGTACTTC. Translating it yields CASNIYSSYEQYF.

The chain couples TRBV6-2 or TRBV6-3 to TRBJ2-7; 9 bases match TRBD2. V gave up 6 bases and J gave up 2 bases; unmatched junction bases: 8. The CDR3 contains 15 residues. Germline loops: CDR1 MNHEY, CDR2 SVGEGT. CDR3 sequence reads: CASSNGLAGPYEQYF. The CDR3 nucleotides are TGTGCCAGCAGCAACGGGCTAGCGGGGCCCTACGAGCAGTACTTC.

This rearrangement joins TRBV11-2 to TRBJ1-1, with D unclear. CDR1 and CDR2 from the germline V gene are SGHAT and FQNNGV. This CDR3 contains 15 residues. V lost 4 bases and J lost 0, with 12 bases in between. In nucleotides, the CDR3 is TGTGCCAGCAGCTCCCGACCAACAGTGAACACTGAAGCTTTCTTT. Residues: CASSSRPTVNTEAFF.

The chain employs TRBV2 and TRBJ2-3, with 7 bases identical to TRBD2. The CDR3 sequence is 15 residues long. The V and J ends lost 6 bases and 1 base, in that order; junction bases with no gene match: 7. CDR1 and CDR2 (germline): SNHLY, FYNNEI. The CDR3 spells CASRRWTSRTDTQYF. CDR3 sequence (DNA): TGTGCCAGCAGGCGATGGACTAGTCGCACAGATACGCAGTATTTT.

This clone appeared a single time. The chain's CDR3 is CASSLEAVMNTEAFF. The CDR3, as DNA: TGTGCCAGCAGCTTGGAGGCGGTCATGAACACTGAAGCTTTCTTT. The chain links TRBV5-4 to TRBJ1-1; the D is unclear. V was cut by 0 bases and J by 0 bases, with 9 bases left in between. In germline, CDR1 is SGHNT, CDR2 YYREEE (reference sequence). The CDR3 length is 15 residues. The full variable domain, with the rest looked up from reference TRBV5-4 and TRBJ1-1, is ETGVTQSPTHLIKTRGQQVTLRCSSQSGHNTVSWYQQALGQGPQFIFQYYREEENGRGNFPPRFSGLQFPNYSSELNVNALELDDSALYLCASSLEAVMNTEAFFGQGTRLTVV.

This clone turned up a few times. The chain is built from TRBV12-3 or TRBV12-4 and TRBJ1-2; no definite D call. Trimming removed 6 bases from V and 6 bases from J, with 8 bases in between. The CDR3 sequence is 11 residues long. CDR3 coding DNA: TGTGCCAGCAGCCTCAGGCATGGCTACACCTTC. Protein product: CASSLRHGYTF.

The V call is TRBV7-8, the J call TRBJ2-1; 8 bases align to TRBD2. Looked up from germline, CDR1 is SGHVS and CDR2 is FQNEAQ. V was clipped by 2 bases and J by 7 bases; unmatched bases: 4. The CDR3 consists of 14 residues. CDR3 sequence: CASSLSGSRNEQFF. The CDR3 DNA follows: TGTGCCAGCAGCTTAAGCGGGAGTAGGAATGAGCAGTTCTTC.

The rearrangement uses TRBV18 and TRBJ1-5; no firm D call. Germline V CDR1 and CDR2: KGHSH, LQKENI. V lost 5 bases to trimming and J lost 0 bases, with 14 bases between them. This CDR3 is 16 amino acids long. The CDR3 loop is CASSTDLPYSNQPQHF. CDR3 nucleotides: TGTGCCAGCTCAACGGACTTGCCTTATAGCAATCAGCCCCAGCATTTT.

The CDR3 protein is CASSSRTAFQETQYF. Here the CDR3 DNA reads TGTGCCAGCAGCTCAAGGACAGCTTTCCAAGAGACCCAGTACTTC. V gene TRBV7-8 combines with J gene TRBJ2-5, with D tentatively TRBD1 (6 bases). CDR3 length equals 15 residues. Germline V gene sequence: CDR1 SGHVS, CDR2 FQNEAQ. With 4 bases removed from V and 1 base from J, the gap between germline ends came to 13 bases. The whole variable domain, filled in from reference TRBV7-8 and TRBJ2-5, reads GAGVSQSPRYKVAKRGQDVALRCDPISGHVSLFWYQQALGQGPEFLTYFQNEAQLDKSGLPSDRFFAERPEGSVSTLKIQRTQQEDSAVYLCASSSRTAFQETQYFGPGTRLLVL.

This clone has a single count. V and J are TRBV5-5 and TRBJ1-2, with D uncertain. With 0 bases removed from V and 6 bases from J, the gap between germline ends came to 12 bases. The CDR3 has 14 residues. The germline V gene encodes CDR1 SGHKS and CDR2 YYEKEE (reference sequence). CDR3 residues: CASSLDSPLDGYTF. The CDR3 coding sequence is TGTGCCAGCAGCTTGGACAGCCCTCTGGATGGCTACACCTTC.

CDR3 protein: CASSQDTGVHGYTF. CDR3 coding DNA: TGTGCCAGCAGCCAAGATACGGGGGTTCATGGCTACACCTTC. V is TRBV14 and J is TRBJ1-2; D may be TRBD1 (5 bases). V gave up 0 bases and J gave up 6 bases, with 11 bases separating them. CDR1 is SGHDN and CDR2 is FVKESK in the germline V gene. CDR3 size: 14 residues.

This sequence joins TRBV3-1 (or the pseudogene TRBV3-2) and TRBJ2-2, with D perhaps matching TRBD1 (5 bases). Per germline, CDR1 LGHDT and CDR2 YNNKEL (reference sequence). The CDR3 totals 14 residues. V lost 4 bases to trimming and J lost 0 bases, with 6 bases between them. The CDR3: CASSPTANTGELFF. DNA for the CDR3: TGTGCCAGCAGCCCGACAGCGAACACCGGGGAGCTGTTTTTT.

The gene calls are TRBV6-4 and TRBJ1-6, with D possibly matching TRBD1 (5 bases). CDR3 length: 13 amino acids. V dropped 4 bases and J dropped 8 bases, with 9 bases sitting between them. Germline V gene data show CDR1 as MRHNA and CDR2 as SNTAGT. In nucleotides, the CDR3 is TGTGCCAGCAGTGTACAGGACGATTCACCCCTCCACTTT. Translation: CASSVQDDSPLHF.

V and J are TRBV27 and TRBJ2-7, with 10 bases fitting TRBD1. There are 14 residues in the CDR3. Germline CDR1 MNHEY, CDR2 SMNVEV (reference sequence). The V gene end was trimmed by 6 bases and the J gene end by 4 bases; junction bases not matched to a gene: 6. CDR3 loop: CASSVGTGEYEQYF. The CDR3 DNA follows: TGTGCCAGCAGCGTAGGGACAGGGGAATACGAGCAGTACTTC.

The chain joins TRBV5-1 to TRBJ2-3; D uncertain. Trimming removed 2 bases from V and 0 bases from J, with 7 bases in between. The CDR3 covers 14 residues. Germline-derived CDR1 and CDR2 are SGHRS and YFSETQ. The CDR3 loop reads CASSFAESTDTQYF. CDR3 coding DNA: TGCGCCAGCAGCTTTGCGGAGAGCACAGATACGCAGTATTTT.

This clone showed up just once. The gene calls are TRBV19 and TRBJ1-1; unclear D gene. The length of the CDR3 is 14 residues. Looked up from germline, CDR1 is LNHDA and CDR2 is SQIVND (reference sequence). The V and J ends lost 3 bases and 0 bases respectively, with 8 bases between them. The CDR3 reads CASSIRYVNTEAFF. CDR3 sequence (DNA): TGTGCCAGTAGTATTCGGTATGTGAACACTGAAGCTTTCTTT.